A single sample is the source of the 17 T cell receptor beta chains below, sequenced in a study of cytomegalovirus exposure and HLA in healthy donors. PCR was performed using 60 Vbeta and 13 Jbeta primers. TCRdb's copy holds only in-frame clones and misses some; the assay was immunoSEQ multiplex PCR. The data hold 100,000 to 150,000 clones, with more than 65% observed a single time. The specimen was PBMCs. The receptors were sampled from a man between 18 and 35 years old in good health and CMV-seronegative.

To note about this clone: This sample includes further DNA sequences coding for the same CDR3. DNA for the CDR3: TGTGCCACCAGCCCAGGTTCAGATACGCAGTATTTT. Translation: CATSPGSDTQYF. This chain links TRBV15 with TRBJ2-3, with unresolved D. CDR3 size: 12 residues. Germline V gives CDR1 LNHNV, CDR2 YYDKDF (reference sequence). Deletions cut 5 bases from V and 4 bases from J, with 7 bases between.

The gene calls are TRBV2 and TRBJ1-2; D unresolved. CDR1 SNHLY and CDR2 FYNNEI come from the germline V gene. The ends were cut back, 3 bases at V and 12 bases at J, with 14 bases in the middle. The CDR3 extends over 12 amino acids. As DNA, the CDR3 is TGTGCCAGCAGTGACGATTGGGGAGGGAACACCTTC. Amino acids: CASSDDWGGNTF.

The chain carries TRBV6-5 and TRBJ2-5; TRBD2 matches at 14 bases. CDR3 length: 13 amino acids. V gave up 11 bases and J gave up 11 bases; unmatched junction bases: 10. Per the germline V gene, CDR1 is MNHEY and CDR2 is SVGAGI. CDR3 nucleotides: TGTGCCGTGAGGAAGGGACTAGCGGGGGAGCAGTACTTC. Protein sequence: CAVRKGLAGEQYF.

This clone has a single count. V and J are TRBV29-1 and TRBJ2-6; TRBD1 aligns across 8 bases. The CDR3 loop spans 17 amino acids. V trimming: 4 bases; J trimming: 0 bases; junction bases outside the gene matches: 8. Germline V gives CDR1 SQVTM, CDR2 ANQGSEA. The CDR3 DNA sequence: TGCAGCGTTGGACAGGGGCGCTTCCGCTCTGGGGCCAACGTCCTGACTTTC. Its protein is CSVGQGRFRSGANVLTF.

The rearrangement uses TRBV16 and TRBJ1-1; D is unresolved. The CDR3 consists of 14 residues. Germline V gene data show CDR1 as KGHSY and CDR2 as FQNENV. V was pared by 0 bases and J by 5 bases, with 10 bases between. The CDR3 DNA reads TGTGCCAGCAGCCAATCCGAACCCGGGACTGAAGCTTTCTTT. The encoded protein is CASSQSEPGTEAFF.

The chain combines TRBV5-1 with TRBJ2-2; 7 nucleotides align to TRBD2. The V and J ends lost 7 bases and 2 bases, in that order; junction bases with no gene match: 5. The germline V gene has CDR1 SGHRS and CDR2 YFSETQ. There are 14 residues in the CDR3. CDR3 DNA: TGCGCCAGCGGGGGGGGTCGAAACACCGGGGAGCTGTTTTTT. Protein: CASGGGRNTGELFF. Full variable domain (missing parts from reference TRBV5-1 and TRBJ2-2): KAGVTQTPRYLIKTRGQQVTLSCSPISGHRSVSWYQQTPGQGLQFLFEYFSETQRNKGNFPGRFSGRQFSNSRSEMNVSTLELGDSALYLCASGGGRNTGELFFGEGSRLTVL.

In regard to this clone: The sample holds other DNA sequences that translate to the same CDR3. CDR3: CASQGVYGYTF. In nucleotides, the CDR3 is TGTGCCAGCCAAGGAGTGTATGGCTACACCTTC. The chain uses TRBV6-5 and TRBJ1-2; D unclear. In germline, CDR1 is MNHEY, CDR2 SVGAGI. This CDR3 has 11 amino acids. Trimming removed 8 bases at V and 5 bases at J, with 9 bases between.

The V call is TRBV29-1, the J call TRBJ2-7; 7 bases fit TRBD1. Trimming cost V 6 bases and J 3 bases; bases outside gene matches: 11. Per the germline V gene, CDR1 is SQVTM and CDR2 is ANQGSEA. The CDR3 covers 14 residues. The CDR3 region has the DNA TGCAGCGTGGACGCAGGGGGATCGAGCTACGAGCAGTACTTC. Protein: CSVDAGGSSYEQYF.

The CDR3 nucleotides read TGTGCCAGTAGAGCGGGGGGCAGTAACCTGGCCGAAGCTTTCTTT. It codes for CASRAGGSNLAEAFF. V usage is TRBV19 and J usage is TRBJ1-1; D may be TRBD1 (6 bases). The CDR3 is 15 residues long. Trimming cost V 6 bases and J 8 bases, with 22 bases left between them. Germline V CDR1 and CDR2: LNHDA, SQIVND (reference sequence).

V usage is TRBV11-2 and J usage is TRBJ2-3; 7 nucleotides align to TRBD1. CDR1 SGHAT and CDR2 FQNNGV come from the germline V gene. V shed 4 bases, J shed 7 bases, and the junction held 14 bases outside the gene matches. The CDR3 loop spans 16 amino acids. The CDR3 sequence is CASSSYRDSRPHTQYF. The CDR3 coding sequence is TGTGCCAGCAGCTCCTACAGGGACAGCAGACCCCATACGCAGTATTTT.

V gene TRBV5-1 combines with J gene TRBJ2-5; 7 positions agree with TRBD1. Matching the DNA end better, TRBJ2-7 makes the J call doubtful. This CDR3 contains 12 residues. Germline assignment: CDR1 SGHRS and CDR2 YFSETQ. The CDR3 loop reads CASSLTGAEQYF. For the CDR3, the DNA is TGCGCCAGCAGCTTGACAGGGGCCGAGCAGTACTTC.

The rearrangement links TRBV2 to TRBJ1-5; D is unresolved. Germline values: CDR1 SNHLY, CDR2 FYNNEI. With 5 bases removed from V and 4 bases from J, the gap between germline ends came to 12 bases. The CDR3 runs to 14 residues. CDR3 DNA: TGTGCCAGCAGTTATCTAGACGGGAATCAGCCCCAGCATTTT. Translating it yields CASSYLDGNQPQHF.

The V call is TRBV19, the J call TRBJ1-6; TRBD1 is a possible D gene (5 bases). The length of the CDR3 is 15 residues. The germline CDR1 and CDR2 sequences are LNHDA and SQIVND (reference sequence). Trimming removed 2 bases at V and 10 bases at J, with 15 bases between. This chain's CDR3 is CASSISGQGGSPLHF. The CDR3 DNA reads as TGTGCCAGTAGTATAAGTGGGCAGGGCGGCTCACCCCTCCACTTT.

This chain joins TRBV28 and TRBJ2-7; 9 nucleotides agree with TRBD2. Germline V gives CDR1 MDHEN, CDR2 SYDVKM. Trimming cost V 6 bases and J 1 base; bases outside gene matches: 7. This CDR3 has 15 amino acids. The CDR3 spells CASSSPTSGSYEQYF. The DNA of the CDR3 is TGTGCCAGCAGCTCCCCGACTAGCGGATCCTACGAGCAGTACTTC.

V gene TRBV5-6 combines with J gene TRBJ1-2; 7 positions agree with TRBD1. Unmatched junction bases numbered 12, after V lost 5 bases and J lost 5 bases. CDR1 and CDR2 from the germline V gene are SGHDT and YYEEEE. This CDR3 contains 15 residues. The CDR3, as DNA: TGTGCCAGCAGTGGCCAGGGGGAAGGCGGGTATGGCTACACCTTC. It is translated as CASSGQGEGGYGYTF.

The genes are TRBV27 and TRBJ1-2, with D perhaps TRBD1 (6 bases). From germline, CDR1 is MNHEY and CDR2 SMNVEV (reference sequence). Trimming removed 6 bases at V and 9 bases at J, with 11 bases between. The CDR3 is 11 amino acids. The CDR3 loop reads CASRQGASYTF. The CDR3 DNA is TGTGCCAGCAGACAGGGTGCGAGCTACACCTTC.

The chain recombines TRBV4-2 with TRBJ2-5; 9 bases line up with TRBD2. Trimming removed 4 bases from V and 2 bases from J; junction bases left unmatched: 8. Germline V lookup: CDR1 LGHNA, CDR2 YNFKEQ. The length of the CDR3 is 16 residues. Here the CDR3 reads CASSPRRLAAQETQYF. In DNA, the CDR3 is TGTGCCAGCAGCCCTAGACGACTAGCGGCTCAAGAGACCCAGTACTTC.